This T cell receptor beta chain was retrieved from a study of T cell changes during pregnancy in multiple sclerosis. Clones were read by immunoSEQ multiplex PCR, and TCRdb kept only the in-frame ones, dropping some. The data hold under 95,000 clones, with approximately 92% observed a single time. The CDR3 runs to 14 residues. Germline-derived CDR1 and CDR2 are SEHNR and FQNEAQ (reference sequence). J gave up 6 bases and V 4 bases, and 6 bases lay outside the gene matches. The sequence derives from a female donor with multiple sclerosis, enrolled in a pregnancy study. This sample comprised peripheral blood, obtained after pregnancy. V and J are TRBV7-9 and TRBJ2-7; 10 nucleotides match TRBD2. CDR3 sequence reads: CASSSPGLATEQYF. CDR3 DNA sequence: TGTGCCAGCAGCTCCCCGGGACTAGCGACCGAGCAGTACTTC. The full variable domain, completed using reference TRBV7-9 and TRBJ2-7, is DTGVSQNPRHKITKRGQNVTFRCDPISEHNRLYWYRQTLGQGPEFLTYFQNEAQLEKSRLLSDRFSAERPKGSFSTLEIQRTEQGDSAMYLCASSSPGLATEQYFGPGTRLTVT.